This TCR delta chain was recorded in a study of gamma-delta T cells after stem cell transplantation (dated by TCRdb to the mid-2010s). According to the germline V gene, CDR1 reads GEAIGNYY and CDR2 reads EKD. The CDR3 runs 16 amino acids, cysteine and phenylalanine included. The sequence is cut down to CDR3 DNA, 48 bases in frame from base 1. This clone was seen more than once but under ten times. No antigen is known for it. Sequence at one end of the junction differs from germline and may be a read error. The receptor library was made with RT-PCR. Sequencing relied on an Illumina MiSeq. With CATT, TCRdb called clones again from the public reads; duplicate DNA rows were later joined. Recorded for this sample are over 1,000 delta-chain clones; roughly 2.9% of them occurred a single time. Approximately 30% of the sample lies in the top ten.

The rearrangement joined TRDV2 to TRDJ1, and TRDD3 matches 10 of the central bases. The source of this sequence is a human donor. It is not recorded whose cells these are; they may come from a transplant donor. The sample taken for sequencing was gamma-delta T cells. The CDR3 region reads CACDKMGDTVTDKLIF. At the DNA level, the sequence is TGTGCCTGTGACAAAATGGGGGATACAGTCACCGACAAACTCATCTTT.